The 24 T cell receptor beta chains given below trace back to one sample, sequenced in a study of shared clonotypes between healthy human individuals. Assay: immunoSEQ multiplex PCR; the TCRdb copy retains only in-frame clones and omits some. Of over 850,000 clones listed, about 80% were seen once; the top ten hold more than 0.45%. Sequenced material: memory CD4+ T cells from PBMCs. The sample's subset: CD45RA-negative fraction. Receptors were obtained from a man aged 18 to 30 in good health. Some clones in this sample may be carry-over from other donors' samples.

This chain links TRBV5-1 with TRBJ1-5; the D is unclear. Trimming removed 4 bases at V and 2 bases at J, with 10 bases between. The CDR3 runs to 14 residues. Per the germline V gene, CDR1 is SGHRS and CDR2 is YFSETQ. DNA for the CDR3: TGCGCCAGCAGCCATACGGGAGGCAATCAGCCCCAGCATTTT. This translates into CASSHTGGNQPQHF. The full variable domain, completed using reference TRBV5-1 and TRBJ1-5, is KAGVTQTPRYLIKTRGQQVTLSCSPISGHRSVSWYQQTPGQGLQFLFEYFSETQRNKGNFPGRFSGRQFSNSRSEMNVSTLELGDSALYLCASSHTGGNQPQHFGDGTRLSIL.

As regards this clone: A far larger clone is one nucleotide away, so this likely arose from a read error. This sequence joins TRBV29-1 and TRBJ2-1, with TRBD1 matching 11 bases. Looked up from germline, CDR1 is SQVTM and CDR2 is ANQGSEA. The CDR3 runs 13 residues. The CDR3 sequence is CSVDRGRRNGQFF. CDR3 DNA: TGCAGCGTGGACAGGGGGCGCAGGAATGGGCAGTTCTTC.

This sequence joins TRBV5-1 and TRBJ1-5; maybe TRBD1 (6 bases). Trimming took off 4 bases at V and 3 bases at J, with 14 bases between the two ends. Germline loops: CDR1 SGHRS, CDR2 YFSETQ. The CDR3 is made up of 15 amino acids. CDR3 protein: CASSPEGGYNQPQHF. The CDR3 DNA is TGCGCCAGCAGCCCTGAGGGGGGATACAATCAGCCCCAGCATTTT.

This sequence joins TRBV5-1 and TRBJ2-7; D not resolved. V shed 0 bases and J shed 6 bases, with 13 bases lying between them. The CDR3 loop spans 14 amino acids. The germline CDR1 and CDR2 sequences are SGHRS and YFSETQ. DNA of the CDR3: TGCGCCAGCAGCTTGGCAGTAGGTTTATCCGAGCAGTACTTC. This encodes CASSLAVGLSEQYF.

The chain couples TRBV18 to TRBJ1-5; D ambiguous. The CDR3 is 15 residues long. The V end was cut by 4 bases, the J end by 4 bases, with 14 bases between. Germline assignment: CDR1 KGHSH and CDR2 LQKENI. The CDR3 spells CASSRGPANNQPQHF. For the CDR3, the DNA is TGTGCCAGCTCACGCGGGCCAGCTAATAATCAGCCCCAGCATTTT.

The chain uses TRBV12-5 and TRBJ1-1; D call uncertain. Germline values: CDR1 LGHNT, CDR2 FRNRAP. The CDR3 runs to 11 residues. The V end was cut by 7 bases, the J end by 1 base, with 4 bases between. CDR3 region: CASEENTEAFF. CDR3 bases: TGTGCTAGTGAGGAGAACACTGAAGCTTTCTTT.

V and J are TRBV18 and TRBJ2-4; a weak D match, TRBD1 (6 bases). Per germline, CDR1 KGHSH and CDR2 LQKENI. This CDR3 has 16 residues. V was shortened by 0 bases and J by 0 bases, with 9 bases between the two germline ends. DNA of the CDR3: TGTGCCAGCTCACCACCCCAGGGGCTAGCCAAAAACATTCAGTACTTC. Translated, it gives CASSPPQGLAKNIQYF.

The V call is TRBV7-2, the J call TRBJ2-7; D is perhaps TRBD1 (5 bases). CDR1 is SGHTA, CDR2 FQGNSA, per germline. CDR3 length equals 15 residues. V shed 5 bases and J shed 1 base, with 15 bases lying between them. CDR3 in amino acids: CASSPGGQPSYEQYF. The CDR3 bases are TGTGCCAGCAGCCCGGGCGGACAACCTTCCTACGAGCAGTACTTC.

On this clone itself: Within the sample, other DNA sequences also encode this same CDR3. The chain carries TRBV7-9 and TRBJ2-2; D call uncertain. Per the germline V gene, CDR1 is SEHNR and CDR2 is FQNEAQ (reference sequence). Between the trimmed V and J ends, which lost 2 bases and 5 bases, there was a span of 6 bases. CDR3 length: 13 amino acids. This chain's CDR3 is CASSLTVTGELFF. The CDR3 nucleotides read TGTGCCAGCAGCTTAACAGTAACCGGGGAGCTGTTTTTT. Using reference TRBV7-9 and TRBJ2-2 for the parts outside the CDR3, the full variable domain is DTGVSQNPRHKITKRGQNVTFRCDPISEHNRLYWYRQTLGQGPEFLTYFQNEAQLEKSRLLSDRFSAERPKGSFSTLEIQRTEQGDSAMYLCASSLTVTGELFFGEGSRLTVL.

V usage is TRBV5-1 and J usage is TRBJ2-7, with a weak D call TRBD2 (6 bases). The CDR3 has 12 residues. Per the germline V gene, CDR1 is SGHRS and CDR2 is YFSETQ. Trimming took 4 bases from V and 7 from J, leaving 12 bases between them. The CDR3 DNA follows: TGCGCCAGCAGCGGGGGGTCGGGAGAGCAGTACTTC. Its translation: CASSGGSGEQYF.

The rearrangement uses TRBV19 and TRBJ1-4; 10 bases are a match to TRBD1. The V gene end was trimmed by 9 bases and the J gene end by 7 bases; junction bases not matched to a gene: 11. The germline gives CDR1 LNHDA, CDR2 SQIVND (reference sequence). CDR3 size: 15 residues. This CDR3 is CASRTRTGGFEKLFF. The CDR3 nucleotides read TGTGCCAGCCGCACCAGGACAGGGGGATTTGAAAAACTGTTTTTT.

The V call is TRBV7-3, the J call TRBJ2-2; 8 nucleotides agree with TRBD2. The J segment lost 1 base and the V segment lost 6 bases, leaving 7 bases of the junction unmatched. The CDR3 consists of 16 residues. Germline CDR1 SGHTA, CDR2 FQGTGA. CDR3 region: CASSRMGLENTGELFF. Here the CDR3 DNA reads TGTGCCAGCAGTCGGATGGGACTAGAGAACACCGGGGAGCTGTTTTTT.

This sequence joins TRBV28 and TRBJ1-1; no reliable D call. The CDR3 loop spans 13 amino acids. Germline-derived CDR1 and CDR2 are MDHEN and SYDVKM. V was shortened by 6 bases and J by 6 bases, with 14 bases between the two germline ends. In nucleotides, the CDR3 is TGTGCCAGCAGAGACCCAGCGAGGGCTGAAGCTTTCTTT. Residues: CASRDPARAEAFF.

This sequence joins TRBV28 and TRBJ2-1; weak D call: TRBD1 (5 bases). CDR1 is MDHEN and CDR2 is SYDVKM in the germline V gene. CDR3 size: 13 residues. Deletions cut 4 bases from V and 4 bases from J, with 8 bases between. CDR3 residues: CASSSRQYNEQFF. In DNA form, the CDR3 reads TGTGCCAGCAGTTCGAGACAGTACAATGAGCAGTTCTTC.

This clone has a single count. The rearrangement uses TRBV30 and TRBJ1-5, with 8 bases fitting TRBD1. V gave up 2 bases and J gave up 0 bases; unmatched junction bases: 3. The germline V gene has CDR1 GTSNPN and CDR2 SVGIG (reference sequence). This CDR3 is 15 amino acids long. CDR3 sequence reads: CAWSIGTGSNQPQHF. As DNA, the CDR3 is TGTGCCTGGAGTATAGGGACAGGTAGCAATCAGCCCCAGCATTTT.

This sequence joins TRBV2 and TRBJ1-2, with D tentatively TRBD1 (5 bases). Trimming cost V 8 bases and J 7 bases, with 14 bases left between them. The CDR3 has 12 amino acids. CDR1 and CDR2 (germline): SNHLY, FYNNEI. In DNA, the CDR3 is TGTGCCAGCGGGGGAAGGGGCGCTGGCTACACCTTC. Translating it yields CASGGRGAGYTF.

The J gene is TRBJ1-1, the V gene TRBV28, with D possibly TRBD1 on 6 matching bases. This CDR3 comprises 16 residues. Per the germline V gene, CDR1 is MDHEN and CDR2 is SYDVKM. Trimming cost V 1 base and J 4 bases, with 16 bases left between them. CDR3 region: CASSLSPRLGGTEAFF. For the CDR3, the DNA is TGTGCCAGCAGTTTATCCCCTAGGTTAGGGGGCACTGAAGCTTTCTTT.

The V and J genes are TRBV6-1 and TRBJ2-5; D uncertain. The V gene lost 4 bases and the J gene lost 5 bases, with 5 bases spanning the gap. This CDR3 has 11 amino acids. Germline CDR1 MNHNS, CDR2 SASEGT. The CDR3 DNA reads TGTGCCAGCAGTGGAAAGGAGACCCAGTACTTC. Its protein is CASSGKETQYF.

CDR3 sequence (DNA): TGTGCCTGGAGTGTCGGGGGATTAGACACAGATACGCAGTATTTT. It is translated as CAWSVGGLDTDTQYF. The rearrangement links TRBV30 to TRBJ2-3, with D possibly matching TRBD2 (6 bases). Germline V gene sequence: CDR1 GTSNPN, CDR2 SVGIG (reference sequence). This CDR3 has 15 amino acids. V shed 0 bases and J shed 2 bases, with 12 bases lying between them.

DNA for the CDR3: TGTGCCAGCAGCCCGGGACAGCGCACCTACGAGCAGTACTTC. This translates into CASSPGQRTYEQYF. The V gene is TRBV9, the J gene TRBJ2-7; 7 bases match TRBD1. CDR3 length equals 14 residues. Germline V gene data show CDR1 as SGDLS and CDR2 as YYNGEE. J lost 2 bases, V lost 4 bases, and 6 bases had no gene match.

This clone has a handful of counts. V gene TRBV2 combines with J gene TRBJ2-5; TRBD2 matches at 8 bases. Germline values: CDR1 SNHLY, CDR2 FYNNEI. Trimming removed 1 base from V and 5 bases from J; junction bases left unmatched: 6. CDR3 length equals 15 residues. CDR3 sequence: CASSEVSSGGETQYF. CDR3 DNA: TGTGCCAGCAGTGAAGTCAGCTCGGGGGGGGAGACCCAGTACTTC.

The sample holds one count of this clone. The chain couples TRBV15 to TRBJ2-1; no reliable D call. The germline V gene encodes CDR1 LNHNV and CDR2 YYDKDF (reference sequence). V lost 0 bases to trimming and J lost 5 bases, with 14 bases between them. The CDR3 contains 16 residues. CDR3 nucleotides: TGTGCCACCAGCAGAGATCGGGCGGCAGTGGACAATGAGCAGTTCTTC. As protein: CATSRDRAAVDNEQFF.

V usage is TRBV5-1 and J usage is TRBJ2-1; TRBD2 aligns across 9 bases. The germline V gene has CDR1 SGHRS and CDR2 YFSETQ. The CDR3 contains 16 residues. J lost 4 bases, V lost 7 bases, and 12 bases had no gene match. DNA for the CDR3: TGCGCCAGCGGCGCTCTAGCGGGGACACAATACAATGAGCAGTTCTTC. The encoded protein is CASGALAGTQYNEQFF.

The chain couples TRBV7-2 to TRBJ2-1; no firm D call. Trimming cost V 5 bases and J 6 bases, with 14 bases left between them. The CDR3 runs to 14 residues. Germline V gives CDR1 SGHTA, CDR2 FQGNSA. The CDR3 spells CASSPVRAVNEQFF. CDR3 nucleotides: TGTGCCAGCAGCCCCGTTCGGGCAGTCAATGAGCAGTTCTTC.